The next 16 T cell receptor beta chains were all read from a single sample in a study of Graves' ophthalmopathy and Graves' hyperthyroidism. Beta-chain TCR CDR3 regions were amplified from RNA transcripts. Amplification began with first-round RT-PCR using HTBI primers, then second-round multiplex PCR was performed. TCRdb re-analysed the multiplex PCR reads in MiXCR, keeping a single row per CDR3 protein. The repertoire consists of about 1.1 million distinct CDR3 sequences, with about 35% occurring once and the leading ten covering around 10%. Sequenced material: peripheral blood or thyroid tissue (not recorded which). The receptors originated from an adult man with Graves' hyperthyroidism.

The chain combines TRBV11-2 with TRBJ1-4, with a tentative D call TRBD1 (6 bases). V lost 5 bases, J lost 2 bases, and 12 bases lay in between. Germline CDR1 SGHAT, CDR2 FQNNGV. The CDR3 is 15 amino acids. CDR3 amino acids: CASSRGGGTNEKLFF. As DNA, the CDR3 is TGTGCCAGCAGCCGGGGGGGGGGCACTAATGAAAAACTGTTTTTT.

Many counts were recorded for this clonotype. The genes are TRBV6-2 or TRBV6-3 and TRBJ2-7; D not certain. Trimming cost V 2 bases and J 2 bases, with 10 bases left between them. CDR3 length: 14 amino acids. Germline values: CDR1 MNHEY, CDR2 SVGEGT. This chain's CDR3 is CASSYGIVTYEQYF. Written as DNA, the CDR3 is TGTGCCAGCAGTTACGGTATCGTCACCTACGAGCAGTACTTC.

In regard to this clonotype: Since a much larger clone is just one base distant, this may be a read error. The V and J genes are TRBV2 and TRBJ1-6; D might be TRBD1 (5 bases). Germline CDR1 SNHLY, CDR2 FYNNEI. Trimming removed 6 bases from V and 8 bases from J, with 11 bases in between. The CDR3 runs to 13 residues. CDR3 amino acids: CASSSTEDSPLHF. The CDR3 DNA follows: TGTGCCAGCAGCTCGACAGAGGATTCACCCCTCCACTTT. Supplemented by reference TRBV2 and TRBJ1-6, the full variable domain reads EPEVTQTPSHQVTQMGQEVILRCVPISNHLYFYWYRQILGQKVEFLVSFYNNEISEKSEIFDDQFSVERPDGSNFTLKIRSTKLEDSAMYFCASSSTEDSPLHFGNGTRLTVT.

This clonotype was detected only a few times. A far bigger clonotype differs at one base, so this is likely a read error. The chain links TRBV11-2 to TRBJ2-7; D remains unclear. Germline V gene sequence: CDR1 SGHAT, CDR2 FQNNGV. This CDR3 spans 11 amino acids. V shed 6 bases and J shed 5 bases, with 8 bases lying between them. CDR3 nucleotides: TGTGCCAGCAGGCAAGGGAACGAGCAGTACTTC. It translates to CASRQGNEQYF.

This clonotype was detected many times. The chain joins TRBV7-9 to TRBJ2-5; tentative D call: TRBD1 (6 bases). V lost 0 bases, J lost 5 bases, and 25 bases lay in between. This CDR3 comprises 19 residues. Germline V gene data show CDR1 as SEHNR and CDR2 as FQNEAQ (reference sequence). CDR3 region: CASSLASVGTRRLVETQYF. The CDR3 coding sequence is TGTGCCAGCAGCTTAGCCAGTGTGGGGACACGTCGCCTCGTGGAGACCCAGTACTTC.

This clonotype was seen repeatedly, ten times or more. The chain uses TRBV29-1 and TRBJ1-1, with D possibly TRBD1 on 6 matching bases. V lost 6 bases and J 7 bases, leaving 18 bases between the germline ends. The CDR3 length is 13 residues. The germline V gene encodes CDR1 SQVTM and CDR2 ANQGSEA. CDR3 loop: CSVRPGGTLEAFF. In DNA form, the CDR3 reads TGCAGCGTCCGCCCGGGGGGCACCCTTGAAGCTTTCTTT.

This clonotype was recorded at least ten times. This sequence joins TRBV5-1 and TRBJ1-5; no definite D call. Germline CDR1 and CDR2: SGHRS and YFSETQ. Trimming stripped 4 bases from V and 4 bases from J, with 15 bases between. The CDR3 length is 15 residues. Here the CDR3 reads CASSPEDGRNQPQHF. In DNA, the CDR3 is TGCGCCAGCAGCCCGGAAGACGGACGAAATCAGCCCCAGCATTTT.

This clonotype was counted only a few times. The chain has TRBV5-1 and TRBJ2-5; D may be TRBD1 (5 bases). The germline V gene has CDR1 SGHRS and CDR2 YFSETQ. The V end was cut by 1 base, the J end by 2 bases, with 12 bases between. The CDR3 consists of 15 residues. The CDR3 loop is CASSLIQGLQETQYF. In nucleotides, the CDR3 is TGCGCCAGCAGCTTGATTCAGGGCCTTCAAGAGACCCAGTACTTC. The full variable domain, its missing parts supplied by reference TRBV5-1 and TRBJ2-5, is KAGVTQTPRYLIKTRGQQVTLSCSPISGHRSVSWYQQTPGQGLQFLFEYFSETQRNKGNFPGRFSGRQFSNSRSEMNVSTLELGDSALYLCASSLIQGLQETQYFGPGTRLLVL.

The V gene is TRBV11-3, the J gene TRBJ2-7, with 14 bases identical to TRBD2. This CDR3 region has 16 residues. Per germline, CDR1 SGHNT and CDR2 YENEEA. J was trimmed by 7 bases and V by 4 bases; bases with no gene match: 9. The CDR3 protein is CASSSGGTSGSGEQYF. In DNA, the CDR3 is TGTGCCAGCAGCTCAGGGGGGACTAGCGGGAGCGGAGAGCAGTACTTC.

The chain uses TRBV25-1 and TRBJ1-5, with TRBD1 as a possible D gene (5 bases). Per the germline V gene, CDR1 is MGHDK and CDR2 is SYGVNS. Trimming removed 2 bases from V and 3 bases from J, with 17 bases in between. The CDR3 length is 17 residues. CDR3 DNA: TGTGCCAGCAGTGAACCATGTCGGGCAGGGAACAATCAGCCCCAGCATTTT. Its protein product is CASSEPCRAGNNQPQHF.

This clonotype was detected only once. The chain carries TRBV5-4 and TRBJ2-2; D tentatively fits TRBD1 or TRBD2 (5 bases each). CDR1 is SGHNT and CDR2 is YYREEE in the germline V gene (reference sequence). The CDR3 runs 16 residues. V dropped 4 bases and J dropped 4 bases, with 17 bases sitting between them. In nucleotides, the CDR3 is TGTGCCAGCAGCAGGGCCTCCCTCGGGGCCACCGGGGAGCTGTTTTTT. It specifies CASSRASLGATGELFF.

This clonotype appeared many times. J is TRBJ2-7 and V is TRBV2, with TRBD2 matching 12 bases. The CDR3 length is 14 residues. V lost 4 bases, J lost 4 bases, and 2 bases stayed unmatched. Germline CDR1 reads SNHLY; CDR2 reads FYNNEI. The DNA for the CDR3 is TGTGCCAGCAGTGCGACTAGCGGGAGATACGAGCAGTACTTC. Residues: CASSATSGRYEQYF.

This clonotype was recorded many times. The CDR3 here is CASSSRTSGGPSSYEQYF. Here the CDR3 DNA reads TGTGCCAGCAGCTCACGGACTAGCGGGGGCCCGAGCTCCTACGAGCAGTACTTC. This chain joins TRBV7-8 and TRBJ2-7; 13 nucleotides match TRBD2. Germline CDR1 SGHVS, CDR2 FQNEAQ. Trimming cost V 4 bases and J 0 bases; bases outside gene matches: 9. The CDR3 covers 18 residues.

This chain joins TRBV30 and TRBJ2-7; D is unclear. The V end was cut by 0 bases, the J end by 7 bases, with 7 bases between. Germline loops: CDR1 GTSNPN, CDR2 SVGIG (reference sequence). The CDR3 length is 11 residues. The CDR3 is CAWSVLLEQYF. The CDR3 DNA is TGTGCCTGGAGTGTACTCCTAGAGCAGTACTTC.

This chain uses TRBV15 with TRBJ2-5, with TRBD1 identical over 7 bases. V shed 3 bases, J shed 1 base, and the junction held 5 bases outside the gene matches. CDR3 length: 15 residues. Germline V lookup: CDR1 LNHNV, CDR2 YYDKDF (reference sequence). CDR3 protein: CATSSGDSVQETQYF. The CDR3 DNA sequence: TGTGCCACCAGCAGTGGGGACAGCGTCCAAGAGACCCAGTACTTC. The variable domain in full, with the rest retrieved from reference TRBV15 and TRBJ2-5, is DAMVIQNPRYQVTQFGKPVTLSCSQTLNHNVMYWYQQKSSQAPKLLFHYYDKDFNNEADTPDNFQSRRPNTSFCFLDIRSPGLGDTAMYLCATSSGDSVQETQYFGPGTRLLVL.

The rearrangement uses TRBV29-1 and TRBJ2-7; 9 nucleotides align to TRBD1. Losses at the gene ends were 5 bases for V and 5 bases for J; bases not matched to a gene: 4. Looked up from germline, CDR1 is SQVTM and CDR2 is ANQGSEA. The CDR3 length is 12 residues. Here the CDR3 reads CSVYGTGNEQYF. As DNA, the CDR3 is TGCAGCGTTTACGGGACAGGGAACGAGCAGTACTTC.